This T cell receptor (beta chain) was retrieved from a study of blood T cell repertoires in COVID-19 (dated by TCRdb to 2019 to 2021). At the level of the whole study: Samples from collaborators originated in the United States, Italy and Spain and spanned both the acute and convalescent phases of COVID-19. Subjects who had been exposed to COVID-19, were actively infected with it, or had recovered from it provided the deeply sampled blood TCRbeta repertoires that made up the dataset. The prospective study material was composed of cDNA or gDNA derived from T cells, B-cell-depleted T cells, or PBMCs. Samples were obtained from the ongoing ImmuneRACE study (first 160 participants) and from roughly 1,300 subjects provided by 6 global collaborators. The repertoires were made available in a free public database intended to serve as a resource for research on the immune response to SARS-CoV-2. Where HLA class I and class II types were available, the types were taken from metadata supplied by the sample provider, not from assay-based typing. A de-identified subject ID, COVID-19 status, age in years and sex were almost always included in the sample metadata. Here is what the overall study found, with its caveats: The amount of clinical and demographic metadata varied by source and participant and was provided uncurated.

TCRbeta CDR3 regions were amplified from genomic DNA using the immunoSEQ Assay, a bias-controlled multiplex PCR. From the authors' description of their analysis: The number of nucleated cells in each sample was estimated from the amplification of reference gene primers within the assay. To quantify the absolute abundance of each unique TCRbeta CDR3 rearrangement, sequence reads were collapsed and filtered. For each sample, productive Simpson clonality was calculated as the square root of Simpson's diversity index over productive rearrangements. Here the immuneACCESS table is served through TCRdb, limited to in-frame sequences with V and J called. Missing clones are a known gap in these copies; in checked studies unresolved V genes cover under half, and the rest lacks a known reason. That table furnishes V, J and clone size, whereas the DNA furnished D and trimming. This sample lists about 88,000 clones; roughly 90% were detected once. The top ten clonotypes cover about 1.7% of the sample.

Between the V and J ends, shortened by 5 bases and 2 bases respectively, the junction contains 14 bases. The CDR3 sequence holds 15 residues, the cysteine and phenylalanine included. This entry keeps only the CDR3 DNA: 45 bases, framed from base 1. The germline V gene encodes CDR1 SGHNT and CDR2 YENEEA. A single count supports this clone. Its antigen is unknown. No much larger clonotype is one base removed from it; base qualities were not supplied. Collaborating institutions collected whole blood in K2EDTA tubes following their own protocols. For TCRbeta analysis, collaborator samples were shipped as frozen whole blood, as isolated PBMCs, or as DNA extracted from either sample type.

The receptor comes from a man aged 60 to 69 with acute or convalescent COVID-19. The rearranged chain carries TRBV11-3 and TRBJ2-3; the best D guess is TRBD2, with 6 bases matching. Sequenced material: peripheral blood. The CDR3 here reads CASSHRDSFTDTQYF. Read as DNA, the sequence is TGTGCCAGCAGCCACCGGGACTCTTTCACAGATACGCAGTATTTT.